This T cell receptor beta chain was captured by sequencing in a study of shared T cell receptors in the human thymus. Sequencing used immunoSEQ multiplex PCR; TCRdb keeps in-frame clones, though not all of them. The data contain over 450,000 clones, 75% to 80% of them singletons. The CDR3 sequence is 17 residues long. CDR1 SQVTM and CDR2 ANQGSEA come from the germline V gene. V shed 1 base, J shed 2 bases, and the junction held 10 bases outside the gene matches. These data were also reused for a study on human thymus T cells. In that study: Corrective heart surgery yielded resections, and these provided the thymus tissue. Related research examined unrelated individuals and reported that their thymic repertoires overlapped highly.

What was sequenced was thymocytes. V is TRBV29-1 and J is TRBJ1-4, with TRBD1 identical over 7 bases. This receptor was obtained from a boy under two years old with a congenital heart defect. CDR3 DNA sequence: TGCAGCGTTGAAGCCGGGCAGGGGGAGCGTACTAATGAAAAACTGTTTTTT. This encodes CSVEAGQGERTNEKLFF.